The 30 T cell receptor beta chains given below trace back to one sample, sequenced in a study of graft-versus-host responses after intestinal transplantation. Their antigen targets remain unknown. The repertoire was sequenced with immunoSEQ multiplex PCR; TCRdb's copy has only in-frame clones and lacks some. The table shows approximately 120,000 clones, with just over 90% occurring only once. This sample comprised unstimulated CD4+ T cells sorted from spleen or lymph node cells, obtained before intestinal transplant. The receptors derive from a human donor who received an intestinal transplant.

CDR3 sequence: CASSRNRGGNQPQHF. The CDR3 DNA follows: TGTGCCAGCAGTCGTAACAGGGGCGGCAATCAGCCCCAGCATTTT. V is TRBV6-1 and J is TRBJ1-5; 7 nucleotides align to TRBD1. This CDR3 spans 15 amino acids. Germline V gives CDR1 MNHNS, CDR2 SASEGT. V trimming: 5 bases; J trimming: 2 bases; junction bases outside the gene matches: 6.

The table lists this clone with a count of one. The chain couples TRBV7-9 to TRBJ1-3; D ambiguous. V lost 1 base to trimming and J lost 1 base, with 8 bases between them. CDR1 and CDR2 from the germline V gene are SEHNR and FQNEAQ (reference sequence). The CDR3 has 15 amino acids. The CDR3 is CASSLEAFSGNTIYF. CDR3 coding DNA: TGTGCCAGCAGCTTAGAAGCATTTTCTGGAAACACCATATATTTT.

This rearrangement joins TRBV4-1 to TRBJ1-5; D is unresolved. Trimming stripped 0 bases from V and 9 bases from J, with 9 bases between. The CDR3 runs 13 residues. Germline values: CDR1 MGHRA, CDR2 YSYEKL. The CDR3 is CASSQDEAGPQHF. The CDR3 DNA reads as TGCGCCAGCAGCCAAGATGAGGCAGGGCCCCAGCATTTT.

The chain joins TRBV10-3 to TRBJ1-3; perhaps TRBD1 as D (5 bases). Germline lookup yields CDR1 ENHRY and CDR2 SYGVKD. With 4 bases removed from V and 5 bases from J, the gap between germline ends came to 15 bases. The CDR3 sequence is 15 residues long. CDR3: CAISGGDPNRNTIYF. CDR3 DNA: TGTGCCATCAGTGGAGGGGATCCAAATCGAAACACCATATATTTT.

The chain uses TRBV11-3 and TRBJ2-7, with 8 bases fitting TRBD2. The CDR3 is made up of 15 amino acids. The junction had 10 bases not matched to a gene; V was cut back by 5 bases and J by 4 bases. Germline CDR1 reads SGHNT; CDR2 reads YENEEA. This CDR3 is CASSPNFGGEYEQYF. The CDR3 DNA reads TGTGCCAGCAGCCCAAATTTCGGGGGGGAATACGAGCAGTACTTC.

The chain joins TRBV4-2 to TRBJ2-1; 15 bases match TRBD2. V trimming: 5 bases; J trimming: 8 bases; junction bases outside the gene matches: 7. This CDR3 has 16 residues. Germline V CDR1 and CDR2: LGHNA, YNFKEQ. CDR3 loop: CASSSRTSGGADEQFF. The CDR3 bases are TGTGCCAGCAGCTCAAGGACTAGCGGGGGGGCCGATGAGCAGTTCTTC.

The chain employs TRBV5-1 and TRBJ2-5; 8 nucleotides align to TRBD2. Germline V gives CDR1 SGHRS, CDR2 YFSETQ. Trimming removed 0 bases from V and 1 base from J; junction bases left unmatched: 5. CDR3 length: 16 amino acids. In nucleotides, the CDR3 is TGCGCCAGCAGCTTGGTGTTAGCGGGACTCCAAGAGACCCAGTACTTC. Amino acids: CASSLVLAGLQETQYF.

The chain employs TRBV6-1 and TRBJ2-5; tentatively, D is TRBD1 (5 bases). V lost 7 bases and J 2 bases, leaving 17 bases between the germline ends. CDR1 is MNHNS and CDR2 is SASEGT in the germline V gene. The CDR3 sequence is 15 residues long. CDR3 bases: TGTGCCAGCACGGACAAGGGCCCTTGGCAAGAGACCCAGTACTTC. It yields the protein CASTDKGPWQETQYF.

The chain uses TRBV30 and TRBJ1-5, with D possibly TRBD1 on 5 matching bases. CDR1 is GTSNPN and CDR2 is SVGIG in the germline V gene (reference sequence). This CDR3 comprises 14 residues. V was shortened by 3 bases and J by 2 bases, with 11 bases between the two germline ends. The CDR3 sequence is CAWSGGRGNQPQHF. CDR3 DNA: TGTGCCTGGAGCGGGGGGAGGGGCAATCAGCCCCAGCATTTT.

The V and J genes are TRBV7-9 and TRBJ2-2; D unresolved. Germline CDR1 and CDR2: SEHNR and FQNEAQ (reference sequence). V was clipped by 2 bases and J by 0 bases, with 7 bases between them. The CDR3 spans 15 residues. CDR3 in DNA: TGTGCCAGCAGCTTACGAGGATCGAACACCGGGGAGCTGTTTTTT. It codes for CASSLRGSNTGELFF.

The rearrangement uses TRBV18 and TRBJ1-2; 7 nucleotides align to TRBD1. This CDR3 has 16 residues. Looked up from germline, CDR1 is KGHSH and CDR2 is LQKENI. The V segment lost 3 bases and the J segment 4 bases; nucleotides outside the gene matches: 11. The chain's CDR3 is CASSPNVGDSSYGYTF. The CDR3 nucleotides read TGTGCCAGCTCACCGAATGTGGGGGACAGCTCCTATGGCTACACCTTC.

CDR3 nucleotide sequence: TGTGCCAGCAGCGTAGATGGGACAGGGTTGTGGGAGCAGTACTTC. The encoded protein is CASSVDGTGLWEQYF. This chain links TRBV9 with TRBJ2-7, with 9 positions matching TRBD1. The CDR3 has 15 amino acids. V lost 0 bases, J lost 7 bases, and 8 bases stayed unmatched. Germline CDR1 and CDR2: SGDLS and YYNGEE.

This sequence joins TRBV5-4 and TRBJ2-1; D not certain. V was pared by 0 bases and J by 9 bases, with 7 bases between. This CDR3 has 12 residues. Germline assignment: CDR1 SGHNT and CDR2 YYREEE (reference sequence). The CDR3 DNA reads as TGTGCCAGCAGCTTGGATAGTAGTGAGCAGTTCTTC. Translated, it gives CASSLDSSEQFF.

The chain uses TRBV9 and TRBJ2-6; TRBD1 is a possible D gene (6 bases). V was cut by 1 base and J by 1 base, with 9 bases left in between. This CDR3 region has 16 residues. Germline CDR1 and CDR2: SGDLS and YYNGEE. DNA of the CDR3: TGTGCCAGCAGCGTAACAGGGTCTTCTGGGGCCAACGTCCTGACTTTC. This translates into CASSVTGSSGANVLTF.

CDR3 loop: CASSLYTSLGGYTF. CDR3 coding DNA: TGTGCCAGCAGCTTGTACACAAGTCTGGGCGGCTACACCTTC. The chain combines TRBV5-4 with TRBJ1-2; unclear D gene. This CDR3 region has 14 residues. CDR1 and CDR2 (germline): SGHNT, YYREEE (reference sequence). The V end lost 1 base, the J end lost 8 bases, and 15 bases lay between the germline ends.

This clone was counted once. V is TRBV15 and J is TRBJ1-5; D is uncertain. Germline loops: CDR1 LNHNV, CDR2 YYDKDF (reference sequence). V lost 5 bases, J lost 2 bases, and 13 bases lay in between. The CDR3 covers 15 residues. CDR3 region: CATSQVTGGNQPQHF. The CDR3 bases are TGTGCCACCAGCCAGGTCACCGGGGGCAATCAGCCCCAGCATTTT.

This clone was detected once. This chain links TRBV6-5 with TRBJ1-2, with a possible D match to TRBD1 (6 bases). Trimming removed 2 bases at V and 5 bases at J, with 18 bases between. The CDR3 totals 16 residues. Germline assignment: CDR1 MNHEY and CDR2 SVGAGI. CDR3: CASSYESQGTPYGYTF. The CDR3 nucleotides are TGTGCCAGCAGTTACGAGTCCCAGGGGACGCCTTATGGCTACACCTTC.

This clone was seen just once. The chain is built from TRBV6-1 and TRBJ2-7; no clear D gene. The CDR3 extends over 13 amino acids. Germline V CDR1 and CDR2: MNHNS, SASEGT. V was pared by 7 bases and J by 1 base, with 11 bases between. The CDR3: CASIDARSYEQYF. The CDR3, as DNA: TGTGCCAGCATTGACGCCCGATCCTACGAGCAGTACTTC.

V is TRBV10-3 and J is TRBJ2-2, with D perhaps matching TRBD2 (5 bases). V was shortened by 0 bases and J by 5 bases, with 10 bases between the two germline ends. This CDR3 has 15 amino acids. The germline CDR1 and CDR2 sequences are ENHRY and SYGVKD. For the CDR3, the DNA is TGTGCCATCAGTGAGTCGGTCCGGGGAACCGGGGAGCTGTTTTTT. The encoded protein is CAISESVRGTGELFF.

The rearrangement uses TRBV7-3 and TRBJ2-5; TRBD2 matches 7 bases. The end of the DNA aligns better with TRBJ2-7, so the J call may be wrong. The CDR3 is made up of 14 amino acids. The germline V gene has CDR1 SGHTA and CDR2 FQGTGA. CDR3 DNA sequence: TGTGCCAGCAGCTTGGACGGGGGGTTCAACGAGCAGTACTTC. It yields the protein CASSLDGGFNEQYF.

This clone has a single count. This chain connects TRBV5-1 to TRBJ1-1, with 7 bases lining up with TRBD1. Germline trimming cut 4 bases from V and 6 bases from J; bases unmatched to any gene: 9. The germline V gene encodes CDR1 SGHRS and CDR2 YFSETQ. CDR3 length: 14 residues. CDR3 region: CASSPALTGAEAFF. As DNA, the CDR3 is TGCGCCAGCAGCCCGGCGTTAACAGGGGCTGAAGCTTTCTTT.

V gene TRBV6-5 combines with J gene TRBJ1-3; no definite D call. CDR1 is MNHEY and CDR2 is SVGAGI in the germline V gene. This CDR3 has 16 residues. Trimming took 0 bases from V and 2 from J, leaving 11 bases between them. CDR3 in DNA: TGTGCCAGCAGTTACTCGCTTCCGAGAACTGGAAACACCATATATTTT. It yields the protein CASSYSLPRTGNTIYF.

This chain joins TRBV6-1 and TRBJ2-1; D unresolved. CDR1 MNHNS and CDR2 SASEGT come from the germline V gene. CDR3 length equals 11 residues. V lost 4 bases and J lost 9, with 7 bases in between. DNA of the CDR3: TGTGCCAGCAGTGGGTACGTTGAGCAGTTCTTC. As protein: CASSGYVEQFF.

This clone occurred once. The V gene is TRBV11-3, the J gene TRBJ1-1, with TRBD1 as a possible D gene (5 bases). Trimming removed 2 bases at V and 7 bases at J, with 11 bases between. Germline V CDR1 and CDR2: SGHNT, YENEEA. The CDR3 runs 13 residues. CDR3 loop: CASSLTGDGEAFF. CDR3 DNA: TGTGCCAGCAGCTTAACGGGGGATGGTGAAGCTTTCTTT. The full variable domain, in which reference TRBV11-3 and TRBJ1-1 provide the parts outside the CDR3, is EAGVVQSPRYKIIEKKQPVAFWCNPISGHNTLYWYLQNLGQGPELLIRYENEEAVDDSQLPKDRFSAERLKGVDSTLKIQPAELGDSAVYLCASSLTGDGEAFFGQGTRLTVV.

This sequence joins TRBV6-6 and TRBJ2-1, with D possibly being TRBD1 or TRBD2 (5 bases each). The ends were cut back, 3 bases at V and 11 bases at J, with 14 bases in the middle. Germline CDR1 MNHNY, CDR2 SVGAGI (reference sequence). The CDR3 is made up of 13 amino acids. The CDR3 reads CASSYRPGRKQFF. The CDR3, as DNA: TGTGCCAGCAGTTATAGACCGGGACGTAAGCAGTTCTTC.

The chain recombines TRBV30 with TRBJ1-3, with 9 bases lining up with TRBD1. Germline V gene data show CDR1 as GTSNPN and CDR2 as SVGIG (reference sequence). This CDR3 spans 13 amino acids. V lost 2 bases to trimming and J lost 7 bases; unmatched junction nucleotides: 3. CDR3 nucleotides: TGTGCCTGGAGTCGGGACAGGGCCAACACCATATATTTT. Translation: CAWSRDRANTIYF. Full variable domain (outside the CDR3, taken from reference TRBV30 and TRBJ1-3): SQTIHQWPATLVQPVGSPLSLECTVEGTSNPNLYWYRQAAGRGLQLLFYSVGIGQISSEVPQNLSASRPQDRQFILSSKKLLLSDSGFYLCAWSRDRANTIYFGEGSWLTVV.

This chain uses TRBV18 with TRBJ2-3; unclear D gene. CDR1 and CDR2 from the germline V gene are KGHSH and LQKENI. V lost 4 bases, J lost 2 bases, and 4 bases lay in between. This CDR3 is built from 12 residues. CDR3 region: CASSQYTDTQYF. The CDR3 coding sequence is TGTGCCAGCTCACAATACACAGATACGCAGTATTTT.

The V and J genes are TRBV10-2 and TRBJ2-1; tentative D call: TRBD1 (5 bases). Trimming left V 4 bases short and J 0 bases short, with 7 bases between. This CDR3 is 14 amino acids long. Germline loops: CDR1 WSHSY, CDR2 SAAADI. Here the CDR3 reads CASSVQGSYNEQFF. The CDR3 DNA is TGCGCCAGCAGTGTTCAGGGCTCCTACAATGAGCAGTTCTTC.

V is TRBV6-5 and J is TRBJ1-1, with 7 bases lining up with TRBD1. The germline V gene encodes CDR1 MNHEY and CDR2 SVGAGI. V was pared by 6 bases and J by 4 bases, with 8 bases of the junction left unmatched. The CDR3 has 14 residues. CDR3 loop: CASSYRGGGTEAFF. CDR3 DNA: TGTGCCAGCAGCTACAGGGGAGGGGGCACTGAAGCTTTCTTT.

This clone was detected once. This sequence joins TRBV7-2 and TRBJ2-2; 7 bases are shared with TRBD1. CDR1 and CDR2 from the germline V gene are SGHTA and FQGNSA. V was pared by 4 bases and J by 7 bases, with 6 bases of the junction left unmatched. This CDR3 comprises 14 residues. CDR3 sequence: CASSWRQGLGELFF. The CDR3 DNA is TGTGCCAGCAGCTGGCGACAGGGTCTCGGGGAGCTGTTTTTT.